The 5 T cell receptor beta chains given below trace back to one sample, sequenced in a study of STAT3 mutations in large granular lymphocyte leukemia. These receptors have no identified antigens. Study observations and caveats: Every T-cell large granular lymphocyte leukemia patient had at least one immunodominant TCR beta clonotype.

Measured with immunoSEQ multiplex PCR; TCRdb has only the in-frame clones, and not every one. The sample holds 15,000 or so clones, nearly 95% seen once. The sequenced sample consisted of peripheral blood mononuclear cells. The receptors originated from a woman aged 50 to 65 with T-cell large granular lymphocyte leukemia. Some clones in this sample may be carry-over from other donors' samples.

J is TRBJ2-3 and V is TRBV9, with D unclear. The CDR3 spans 15 residues. V lost 2 bases, J lost 0 bases, and 10 bases lay in between. The germline CDR1 and CDR2 sequences are SGDLS and YYNGEE. The CDR3 reads CASSVGYPSTDTQYF. The CDR3 DNA sequence: TGTGCCAGCAGCGTTGGGTACCCTAGCACAGATACGCAGTATTTT.

This clone occurred once. This chain uses TRBV7-9 with TRBJ2-3, with TRBD2 identical over 8 bases. This CDR3 spans 15 amino acids. Germline values: CDR1 SEHNR, CDR2 FQNEAQ (reference sequence). V gave up 3 bases and J gave up 3 bases; unmatched junction bases: 5. The DNA of the CDR3 is TGTGCCAGCAGCTTTCGGCGGGGGGCAACAGATACGCAGTATTTT. Protein product: CASSFRRGATDTQYF.

The chain couples TRBV7-3 to TRBJ2-3; D remains ambiguous. V was cut by 0 bases and J by 7 bases, with 11 bases left in between. Germline values: CDR1 SGHTA, CDR2 FQGTGA. The CDR3 consists of 14 residues. The DNA of the CDR3 is TGTGCCAGCAGCTTAACTAGTGGTAGATATACGCAGTATTTT. It codes for CASSLTSGRYTQYF.

The rearrangement joins TRBV11-2 to TRBJ2-1; TRBD2 matches 10 bases. CDR3 length equals 15 residues. Germline V gene data show CDR1 as SGHAT and CDR2 as FQNNGV. V gave up 5 bases and J gave up 9 bases; unmatched junction bases: 10. In DNA, the CDR3 is TGTGCCAGCAGCCCCCTACAGCGGGAGGGAAGTGAGCAGTTCTTC. This codes for CASSPLQREGSEQFF.

This sequence joins TRBV7-9 and TRBJ1-3, with D possibly matching TRBD1 (5 bases). V was trimmed by 5 bases and J by 0 bases, leaving 14 bases between them. Germline CDR1 is SEHNR and CDR2 is FQNEAQ (reference sequence). CDR3 length equals 16 residues. CDR3 DNA: TGTGCCAGCAGCCCCAGGGACGGAGTCTCTGGAAACACCATATATTTT. This translates into CASSPRDGVSGNTIYF. Based on the CDR3 plus reference TRBV7-9 and TRBJ1-3, the full variable domain is DTGVSQNPRHKITKRGQNVTFRCDPISEHNRLYWYRQTLGQGPEFLTYFQNEAQLEKSRLLSDRFSAERPKGSFSTLEIQRTEQGDSAMYLCASSPRDGVSGNTIYFGEGSWLTVV.